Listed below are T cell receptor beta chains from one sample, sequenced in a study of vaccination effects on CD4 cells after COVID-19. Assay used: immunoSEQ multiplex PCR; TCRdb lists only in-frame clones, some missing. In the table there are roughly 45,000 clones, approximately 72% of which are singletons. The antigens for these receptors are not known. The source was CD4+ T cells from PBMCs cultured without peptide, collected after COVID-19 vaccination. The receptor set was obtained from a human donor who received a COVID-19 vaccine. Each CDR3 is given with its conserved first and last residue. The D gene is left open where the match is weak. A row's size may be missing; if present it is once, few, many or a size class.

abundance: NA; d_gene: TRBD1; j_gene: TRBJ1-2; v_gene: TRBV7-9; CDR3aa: CASSLVGTGVDYTF; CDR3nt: TGTGCCAGCAGCTTAGTCGGGACAGGGGTGGACTACACCTTC
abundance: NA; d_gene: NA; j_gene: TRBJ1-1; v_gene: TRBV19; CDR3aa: CASSINRDGTEAFF; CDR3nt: TGTGCCAGTAGTATAAACAGGGATGGCACTGAAGCTTTCTTT
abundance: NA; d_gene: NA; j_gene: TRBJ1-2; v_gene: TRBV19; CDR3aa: CASTGARNYGYTF; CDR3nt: TGTGCCAGTACGGGAGCGAGAAACTATGGCTACACCTTC
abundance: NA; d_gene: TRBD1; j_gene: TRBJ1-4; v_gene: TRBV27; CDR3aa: CASSFLFGTDNEKLFF; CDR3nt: TGTGCCAGCAGTTTCCTCTTCGGGACAGATAATGAAAAACTGTTTTTT
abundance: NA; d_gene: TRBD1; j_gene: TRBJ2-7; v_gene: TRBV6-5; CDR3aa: CASSYTTGGHPYEQYF; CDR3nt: TGTGCCAGCAGTTACACGACAGGGGGTCATCCCTACGAGCAGTACTTC
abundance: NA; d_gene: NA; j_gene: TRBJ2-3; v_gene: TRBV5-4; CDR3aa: CASSLQGATDTQYF; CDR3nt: TGTGCCAGCAGCTTGCAAGGGGCTACAGATACGCAGTATTTT
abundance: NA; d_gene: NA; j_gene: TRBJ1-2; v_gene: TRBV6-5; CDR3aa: CASSYRTTGTQRGYTF; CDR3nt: TGTGCCAGCAGTTACCGCACAACAGGGACACAACGGGGCTACACCTTC
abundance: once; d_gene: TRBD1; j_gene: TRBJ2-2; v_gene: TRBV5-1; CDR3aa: CASSTGQVRAGELFF; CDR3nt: TGCGCCAGCAGCACCGGACAGGTTCGGGCCGGGGAGCTGTTTTTT
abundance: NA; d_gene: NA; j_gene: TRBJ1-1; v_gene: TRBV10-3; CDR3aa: CAIRGGMNTEAFF; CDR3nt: TGTGCCATCAGAGGGGGAATGAACACTGAAGCTTTCTTT
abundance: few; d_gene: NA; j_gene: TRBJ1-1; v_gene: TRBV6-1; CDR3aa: CASSEWAGRVNTEAFF; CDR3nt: TGTGCCAGCAGTGAATGGGCAGGGAGGGTTAACACTGAAGCTTTCTTT
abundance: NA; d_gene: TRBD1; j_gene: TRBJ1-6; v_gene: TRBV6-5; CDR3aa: CASCTGVGDNSPLHF; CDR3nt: TGTGCCAGCTGTACAGGGGTAGGGGATAATTCACCCCTCCACTTT
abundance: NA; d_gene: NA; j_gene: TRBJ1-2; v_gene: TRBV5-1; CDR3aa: CASSLGANYGYTF; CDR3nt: TGCGCCAGCAGCTTGGGCGCTAACTATGGCTACACCTTC
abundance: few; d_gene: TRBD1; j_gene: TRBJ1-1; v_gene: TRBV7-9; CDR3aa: CASSFDRDNTEAFF; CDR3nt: TGTGCCAGCAGCTTTGACAGGGACAACACTGAAGCTTTCTTT
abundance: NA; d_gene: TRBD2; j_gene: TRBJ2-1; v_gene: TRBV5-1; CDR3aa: CASSFTSGGYNEQFF; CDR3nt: TGCGCCAGCAGCTTTACTAGCGGGGGGTACAATGAGCAGTTCTTC
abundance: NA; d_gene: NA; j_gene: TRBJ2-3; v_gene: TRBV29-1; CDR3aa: CSVDGSGMDTQYF; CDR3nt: TGCAGCGTTGATGGCTCGGGTATGGATACGCAGTATTTT
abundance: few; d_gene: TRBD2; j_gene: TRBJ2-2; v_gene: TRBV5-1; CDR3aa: CASSRTSGANTGELFF; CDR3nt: TGCGCCAGCAGTCGGACTAGCGGGGCGAACACCGGGGAGCTGTTTTTT
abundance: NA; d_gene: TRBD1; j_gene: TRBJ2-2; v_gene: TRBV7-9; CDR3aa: CASSLTRGPTGELFF; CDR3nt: TGTGCCAGCAGCCTCACCAGGGGGCCCACCGGGGAGCTGTTTTTT
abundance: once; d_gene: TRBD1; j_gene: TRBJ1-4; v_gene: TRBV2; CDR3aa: CASKRDRGEKLFF; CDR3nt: TGTGCCAGCAAGCGAGACAGGGGTGAAAAACTGTTTTTT
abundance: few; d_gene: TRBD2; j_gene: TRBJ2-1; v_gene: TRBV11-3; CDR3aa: CASSPGRESNQFF; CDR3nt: TGTGCCAGCAGCCCGGGGAGGGAATCGAACCAGTTCTTC
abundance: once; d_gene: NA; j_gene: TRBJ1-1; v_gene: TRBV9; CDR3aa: CASSVESHENTEAFF; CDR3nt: TGTGCCAGCAGCGTAGAATCCCACGAAAACACTGAAGCTTTCTTT
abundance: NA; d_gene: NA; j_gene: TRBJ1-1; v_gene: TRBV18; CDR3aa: CASSSGHFAEAFF; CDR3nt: TGTGCCAGCTCATCGGGACATTTCGCTGAAGCTTTCTTT
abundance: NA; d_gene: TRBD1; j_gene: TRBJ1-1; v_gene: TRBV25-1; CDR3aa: CASSAAGTGRAFF; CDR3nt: TGTGCCAGCAGTGCCGCCGGGACAGGGCGGGCTTTCTTT
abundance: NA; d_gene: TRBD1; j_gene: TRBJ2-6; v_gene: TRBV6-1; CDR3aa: CASREQGLIGANVLTF; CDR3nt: TGTGCCAGCAGGGAACAGGGGTTAATTGGGGCCAACGTCCTGACTTTC
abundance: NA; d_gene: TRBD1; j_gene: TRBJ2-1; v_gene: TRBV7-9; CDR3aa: CASSLTGESSYNEQFF; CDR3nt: TGTGCCAGCAGCCTAACAGGGGAGAGCTCCTACAATGAGCAGTTCTTC
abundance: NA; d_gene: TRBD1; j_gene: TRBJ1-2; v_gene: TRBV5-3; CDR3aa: CARSCRDRGTGGYTF; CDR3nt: TGTGCCAGAAGCTGCCGGGACAGGGGCACGGGGGGCTACACCTTC
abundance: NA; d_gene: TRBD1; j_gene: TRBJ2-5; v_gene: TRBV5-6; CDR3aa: CASSFSTGVETQYF; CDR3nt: TGTGCCAGCAGCTTCAGCACAGGGGTAGAGACCCAGTACTTC
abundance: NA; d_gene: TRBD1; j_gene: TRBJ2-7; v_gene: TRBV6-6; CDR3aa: CASSLQGGGYEQYF; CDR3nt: TGTGCCAGCAGTCTACAGGGGGGAGGCTACGAGCAGTACTTC
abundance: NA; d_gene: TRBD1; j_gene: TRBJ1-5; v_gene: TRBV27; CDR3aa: CASSLIAGGLGQPQHF; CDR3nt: TGTGCCAGCAGTTTAATTGCAGGGGGCTTGGGTCAGCCCCAGCATTTT
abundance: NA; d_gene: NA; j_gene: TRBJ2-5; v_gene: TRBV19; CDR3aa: CASSRGAGETQYF; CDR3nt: TGTGCCAGTAGTCGGGGGGCCGGCGAGACCCAGTACTTC
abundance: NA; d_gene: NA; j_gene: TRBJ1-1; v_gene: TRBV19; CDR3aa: CASSVGQLNTEAFF; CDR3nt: TGTGCCAGTAGTGTCGGACAATTGAACACTGAAGCTTTCTTT
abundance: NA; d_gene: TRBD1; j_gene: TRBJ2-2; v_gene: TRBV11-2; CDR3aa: CASSTGTGGDSNTGELFF; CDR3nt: TGTGCCAGCAGCACCGGGACAGGGGGCGACTCGAACACCGGGGAGCTGTTTTTT
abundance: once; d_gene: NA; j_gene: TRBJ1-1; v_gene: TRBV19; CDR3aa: CASSIVLRENTEAFF; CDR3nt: TGTGCCAGTAGTATAGTGCTTAGAGAGAACACTGAAGCTTTCTTT
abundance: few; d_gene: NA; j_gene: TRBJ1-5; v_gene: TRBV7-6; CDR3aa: CASSPGIGGAGNQPQHF; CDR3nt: TGTGCCAGCAGCCCAGGGATCGGGGGTGCGGGCAATCAGCCCCAGCATTTT
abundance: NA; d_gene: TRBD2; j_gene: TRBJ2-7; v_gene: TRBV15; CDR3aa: CATSSSGRAYEQYF; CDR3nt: TGTGCCACCAGCAGTAGCGGGAGAGCTTACGAGCAGTACTTC
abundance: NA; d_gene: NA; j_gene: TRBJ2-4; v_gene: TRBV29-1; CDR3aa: CSVVGLAKNIQYF; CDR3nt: TGCAGCGTCGTAGGGCTAGCCAAAAACATTCAGTACTTC
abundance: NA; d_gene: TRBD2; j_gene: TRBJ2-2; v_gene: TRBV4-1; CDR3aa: CASSQPSLRQGLNTGELFF; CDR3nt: TGCGCCAGCAGCCAGCCGTCCCTGAGGCAGGGACTAAACACCGGGGAGCTGTTTTTT
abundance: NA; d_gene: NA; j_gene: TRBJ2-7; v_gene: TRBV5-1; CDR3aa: CASSLEESSYEQYF; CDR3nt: TGCGCCAGCAGCTTGGAGGAGAGCTCCTACGAGCAGTACTTC
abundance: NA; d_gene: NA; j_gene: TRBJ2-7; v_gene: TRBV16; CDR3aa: CASSQLTSLEQYF; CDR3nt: TGTGCCAGCAGCCAATTGACATCTCTCGAGCAGTACTTC
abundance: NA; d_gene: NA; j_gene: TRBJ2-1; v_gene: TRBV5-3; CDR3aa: CARSFDPANEQFF; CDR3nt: TGTGCCAGAAGCTTCGATCCCGCCAATGAGCAGTTCTTC
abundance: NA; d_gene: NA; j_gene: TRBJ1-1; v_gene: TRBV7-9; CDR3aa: CASSLAGKIEAFF; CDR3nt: TGTGCCAGCAGCTTAGCTGGCAAGATTGAAGCTTTCTTT
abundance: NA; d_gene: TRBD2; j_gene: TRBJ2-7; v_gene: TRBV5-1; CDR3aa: CASSLEAGGSYEQYF; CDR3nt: TGCGCCAGCAGCTTAGAAGCGGGGGGGTCCTACGAGCAGTACTTC
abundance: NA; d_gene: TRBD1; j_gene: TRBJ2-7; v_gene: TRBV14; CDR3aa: CASSPGPGTGGFYEQYF; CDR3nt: TGTGCCAGCAGCCCTGGTCCCGGGACAGGGGGCTTCTACGAGCAGTACTTC
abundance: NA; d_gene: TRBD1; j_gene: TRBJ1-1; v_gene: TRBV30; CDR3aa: CAWMGTGGTEAFF; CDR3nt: TGTGCCTGGATGGGGACAGGCGGCACTGAAGCTTTCTTT
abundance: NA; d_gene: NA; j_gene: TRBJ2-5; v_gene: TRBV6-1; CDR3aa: CASSEARLQETQYF; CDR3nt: TGTGCCAGCAGTGAAGCACGGCTACAAGAGACCCAGTACTTC
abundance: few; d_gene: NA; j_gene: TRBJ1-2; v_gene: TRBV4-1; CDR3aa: CASSQTMTGYGYTF; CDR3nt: TGCGCCAGCAGCCAAACCATGACAGGCTATGGCTACACCTTC
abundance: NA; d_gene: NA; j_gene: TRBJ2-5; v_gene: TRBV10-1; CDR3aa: CASSMTIQETQYF; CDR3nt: TGCGCCAGCAGCATGACTATACAAGAGACCCAGTACTTC
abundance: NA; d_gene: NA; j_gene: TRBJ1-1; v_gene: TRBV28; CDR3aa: CASSFSDTEAFF; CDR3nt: TGTGCCAGCAGTTTCTCGGACACTGAAGCTTTCTTT
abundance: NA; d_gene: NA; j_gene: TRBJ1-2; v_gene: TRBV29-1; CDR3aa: CSVGGGPYGYTF; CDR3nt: TGCAGCGTTGGCGGCGGCCCCTATGGCTACACCTTC
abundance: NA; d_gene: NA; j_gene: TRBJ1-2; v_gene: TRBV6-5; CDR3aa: CASLSPGGRVNGYTF; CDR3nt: TGTGCCAGCCTTTCCCCCGGGGGCAGGGTGAATGGCTACACCTTC
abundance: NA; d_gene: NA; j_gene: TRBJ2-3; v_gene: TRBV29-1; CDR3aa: CSVEDRLGTATDTQYF; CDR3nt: TGCAGCGTTGAAGATCGTCTGGGAACGGCCACAGATACGCAGTATTTT
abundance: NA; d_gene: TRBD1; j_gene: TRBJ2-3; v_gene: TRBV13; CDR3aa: CASSLLSTGDADTQYF; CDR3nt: TGTGCCAGCAGCTTACTTTCAACAGGGGATGCAGATACGCAGTATTTT